This paragraph reports one T cell receptor (beta chain). Its recognized antigen is unknown. Base qualities are not provided; no much larger clone lies one nucleotide away. TCRbeta CDR3 regions were amplified from genomic DNA by means of the immunoSEQ Assay, a bias-controlled multiplex PCR. The published analysis was carried out like this. The number of nucleated cells in each sample was estimated by amplification of reference gene primers within the assay. Sequence reads were collapsed and filtered to measure the absolute abundance of every unique TCRbeta CDR3 rearrangement. Productive Simpson clonality was computed per sample as the square root of Simpson's diversity index over productive rearrangements. The table comes from immuneACCESS by way of TCRdb, which keeps in-frame sequences with V and J called. Part of the clones is missing from these tables; in studies checked, under half for an unresolved V gene and the rest for unknown reasons. For V, J and clone size, that table is used; D and trimming come from the DNA. Recorded for this sample are around 130,000 clones; approximately 90% of them occurred a single time. The top ten hold 2% to 2.5% of the sample.

This entry is derived from a study of blood T cell repertoires in COVID-19 (dated by TCRdb to about 2020). Regarding the research as a whole: Samples from collaborators originated in the United States, Italy and Spain and spanned both the acute and convalescent phases of COVID-19. The samples were drawn from the first 160 participants of the ongoing ImmuneRACE study and from 950 to 1,500 subjects provided by 6 global collaborators. The repertoires were released in a freely available public database intended as a resource for research on the immune response to SARS-CoV-2. A de-identified subject ID, COVID-19 status, age in years and sex were almost always included in the sample metadata. HLA class I and class II types, where available, came from metadata supplied by the sample provider rather than from assay-based typing. The prospective study material was composed of cDNA or gDNA derived from T cells, B-cell-depleted T cells, or PBMCs. Deeply sampled blood TCRbeta repertoires from subjects exposed to, actively infected with, or recovered from COVID-19 were included in the dataset. What the research found in general, with its limitations: Clinical and demographic metadata were provided uncurated, with the amount varying by source and participant.

The collaborating institutions used their own protocols to collect whole blood in K2EDTA tubes. For TCRbeta analysis, collaborators shipped samples as frozen whole blood, isolated PBMCs, or DNA extracted from either of those sample types. CDR1 and CDR2 are drawn from the germline V gene: KGHDR, SFDVKD. At the junction V is shortened by 5 bases and J by 4 bases, with 19 bases in between. From its cysteine to its phenylalanine, the CDR3 spans 16 amino acids. Of all the DNA, just the CDR3 is kept, 48 bases in frame from base 1. This TCR came from a woman aged 50 to 60 with acute or convalescent COVID-19. This chain is built from TRBV24-1 and TRBJ1-1, with the D gene call left open. The sequenced sample consisted of peripheral blood. The nucleotide sequence is given as TGTGCCACCAGTGTCGCCGGGCCCCGGGAGGGCACTGAAGCTTTCTTT. This is translated as CATSVAGPREGTEAFF.